The source of this TCR beta chain is a study of glioma-infiltrating T cells after dendritic cell vaccination. Background on the study: Autologous tumor lysate-pulsed dendritic cell vaccination was given between about 2003 and 2013. Study-level findings and limits: Longer survival after dendritic cell vaccination followed higher pretreatment TIL content. Higher TCR clonality did not directly relate to longer survival.

CDR3 size: 12 residues. Germline CDR1 is SGHTA and CDR2 is FQGNSA. Between the trimmed V and J ends, which lost 1 base and 9 bases, there was a span of 10 bases. The sample's time point: after dendritic cell vaccination, including at tumor progression/relapse. Turning to this clone: The target antigen is unknown.

The primer mix had 60 V beta and 13 J beta primers. The method was immunoSEQ multiplex PCR; TCRdb's version includes in-frame clones alone and lacks a portion of them. The table includes almost 90,000 clones, around four fifths detected once. J is TRBJ2-7 and V is TRBV7-2; D uncertain. The sample in question was blood, obtained after dendritic cell vaccination. This sequence originates from a human donor with glioblastoma. The CDR3 loop reads CASSLDHGPQYF. The CDR3 bases are TGTGCCAGCAGCTTAGATCACGGTCCGCAGTACTTC.